The T cell receptor beta chain described here comes from a study of blood T cell repertoires in COVID-19. Overall study: From the United States, Italy and Spain came samples of acute and convalescent COVID-19. The analysed material was cDNA or gDNA that came from T cells, B-cell-depleted T cells, or PBMCs.

How the authors handled the data: The assay estimated nucleated cells by amplifying reference gene primers. Here immunoSEQ multiplex PCR was the method, and the copy in TCRdb shows in-frame clones only, minus some. The DNA was the basis for D and trimming; V, J and clone size are from that table. The sample holds approximately 70,000 clones, around nine tenths seen once. V lost 6 bases and J lost 5; bases outside the gene matches: 21. The CDR3 spans 18 residues. Germline loops: CDR1 SGHTA, CDR2 FQGNSA. The chain recombines TRBV7-2 with TRBJ1-2; 7 bases line up with TRBD1. This receptor was obtained from a woman aged 60-70 years with acute or convalescent COVID-19. Sequencing input: peripheral blood. The CDR3 DNA sequence: TGTGCCAGCAGTCTCGCGGGGACAGCCGGACAAAGGGATTATGGCTACACCTTC. This encodes CASSLAGTAGQRDYGYTF.